The clone carrying this TCR beta chain has ten or more counts. No antigen is known for it. The sample originates from a study of T cells in Graves' hyperthyroidism and ophthalmopathy. Overall study context: At the time of initial diagnosis and before any treatment, peripheral blood was collected.

RNA transcripts yielded amplified TCR beta CDR3 regions. The HTBI set primed first-round TCR CDR3 RT-PCR. TCRdb reanalysed the multiplex PCR reads using MiXCR and keeps one entry per CDR3 protein. Here the sample spans about 560,000 distinct CDR3 sequences, around 17% being singletons. CDR1 is MNHEY, CDR2 SMNVEV, per germline (reference sequence). Trimming removed 2 bases from V and 0 bases from J; junction bases left unmatched: 1. CDR3 length: 15 amino acids. These patients, aged 18 to 65, had recently diagnosed hyperthyroidism lasting under 2 months. General observations from the study: With a median lead of approximately six months before onset, the model predicted ophthalmopathy. Most clonotypes that expanded in the thyroid above 0.001 also showed up in blood.

Sequencing used blood. The source is a woman under 30 with Graves' hyperthyroidism. The chain couples TRBV27 to TRBJ2-5; 9 nucleotides agree with TRBD2. Here the CDR3 DNA reads TGTGCCAGCAGTTTAGCGGGAGGGAACCAAGAGACCCAGTACTTC. This gives the protein CASSLAGGNQETQYF.